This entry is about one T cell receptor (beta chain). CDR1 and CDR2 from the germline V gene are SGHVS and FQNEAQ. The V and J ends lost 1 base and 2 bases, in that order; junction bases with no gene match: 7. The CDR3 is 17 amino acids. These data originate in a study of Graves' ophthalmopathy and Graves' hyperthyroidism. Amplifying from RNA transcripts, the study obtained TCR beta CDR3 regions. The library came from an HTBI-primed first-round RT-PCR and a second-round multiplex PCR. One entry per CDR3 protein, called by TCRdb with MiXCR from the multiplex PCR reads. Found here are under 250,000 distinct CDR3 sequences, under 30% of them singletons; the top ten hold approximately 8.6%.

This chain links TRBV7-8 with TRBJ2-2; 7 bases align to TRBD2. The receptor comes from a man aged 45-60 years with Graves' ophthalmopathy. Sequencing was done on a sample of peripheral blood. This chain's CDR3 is CASSLVGAGVNTGELFF. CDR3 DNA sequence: TGTGCCAGCAGCTTAGTCGGGGCGGGAGTTAACACCGGGGAGCTGTTTTTT. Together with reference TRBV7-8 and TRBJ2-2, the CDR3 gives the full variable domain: GAGVSQSPRYKVAKRGQDVALRCDPISGHVSLFWYQQALGQGPEFLTYFQNEAQLDKSGLPSDRFFAERPEGSVSTLKIQRTQQEDSAVYLCASSLVGAGVNTGELFFGEGSRLTVL.